Listed below are T cell receptor beta chains from one sample, sequenced in a study of CXCR4 blockade with PD-1 therapy in pancreatic cancer. Clones were sequenced by immunoSEQ multiplex PCR, and TCRdb holds only the in-frame ones, with some missing. Of about 2,400 clones in the sample, around 44% were seen once. Source material: tumor tissue. The receptors were gathered from a human donor with pancreatic ductal adenocarcinoma. Both conserved end residues are part of each CDR3. A D gene is named only where the DNA matches it firmly.

TRBJ2-1 TRBD2 15 TRBV15 CATSSRGGAWNEQFF
TRBJ1-1 NA 13 TRBV2 CASSVSSNTEAFF
TRBJ2-6 NA 16 TRBV4-1 CASSPTGASGANVLTF
TRBJ2-2 TRBD1 15 TRBV9 CASSADRGLTGELFF
TRBJ2-3 NA 15 TRBV18 CASSLYRDNTDTQYF
TRBJ2-4 NA 14 TRBV11-3 CASSSPFSKNIQYF
TRBJ2-1 NA 14 TRBV6-8 CASSSGFPLGEQFF
TRBJ2-7 NA 14 TRBV9 CASSPQVFAYEQYF
TRBJ2-1 TRBD2 13 TRBV19 CASSIGGVNEQFF
TRBJ2-4 NA 13 TRBV27 CASSWSFKNIQYF
TRBJ2-3 TRBD2 12 TRBV9 CASSTTTSALGF
TRBJ2-1 TRBD2 16 TRBV30 CAWQTSGGAFDREQFF
TRBJ2-5 NA 16 TRBV29-1 CSADGRGRLAGETQYF
TRBJ1-1 TRBD1 15 TRBV19 CASSIVAGGSTEAFF
TRBJ1-3 NA 16 TRBV18 CASSPQDGTSGNTIYF
TRBJ2-5 NA 12 TRBV14 CASSRRLGTQYF
TRBJ2-7 TRBD2 15 TRBV19 CASSLGGRASNEQYF
TRBJ2-1 NA 15 TRBV11-3 CASTPPVGSYNEQFF
TRBJ1-6 NA 18 TRBV18 CASSPLQGRHSNNSPLHF
TRBJ2-1 TRBD2 18 TRBV15 CATSREKAGGTPYNEQFF
TRBJ2-1 NA 16 TRBV28 CASRVDRTSWNNEQFF
TRBJ1-5 NA 13 TRBV19 CATADRRDQPQHF
TRBJ1-4 NA 14 TRBV30 CAWSVLGQGEKLFF
TRBJ1-1 TRBD1 16 TRBV9 CASRPDRGYGNTEAFF
TRBJ1-1 NA 16 TRBV5-1 CASRMLSGGANTEAFF
TRBJ1-1 NA 12 TRBV29-1 CSVQGGGTEAFF
TRBJ2-3 TRBD1 16 TRBV5-1 CASSLGGQGNTDTQYF
TRBJ1-5 NA 15 TRBV10-2 CASSDLGSAREPQHF
TRBJ1-2 NA 14 TRBV11-3 CASSSGRSNYGYTF
TRBJ2-1 TRBD2 13 TRBV19 CASREAGGFVQFF
TRBJ1-5 NA 16 TRBV10-3 CASPGGDGPIGQPQHF
TRBJ1-1 NA 14 TRBV6-8 CASRGRGSNTEAFF
TRBJ2-6 NA 15 TRBV9 CASRQLASGANVLTF
TRBJ2-2 TRBD2 20 TRBV28 CASSLWTSGGLRGNTGELFF
TRBJ2-7 TRBD2 15 TRBV11-3 CASSPNSGRRYEQYF
TRBJ2-3 NA 14 TRBV4-1 CASSQDTSTDTQYF
TRBJ2-7 NA 11 TRBV19 CASSNTYEQYF
TRBJ1-1 TRBD1 13 TRBV29-1 CSSTGASDTEAFF
TRBJ2-5 NA 14 TRBV18 CASSPPTTGKTQYF
TRBJ1-4 NA 15 TRBV27 CASKPGSLANEKLFF
TRBJ1-1 NA 13 TRBV19 CASSPSFNTEAFF
TRBJ1-4 NA 14 TRBV11-3 CASSLGRSNEKLFF